This T cell receptor (beta chain) was recorded in a study of T cell responses to AZD1222 COVID-19 vaccine. The assay was immunoSEQ multiplex PCR, and TCRdb's table has in-frame clones only and misses some. The table shows 150,000 to 200,000 clones, with approximately 91% occurring only once. This CDR3 has 14 amino acids. The germline gives CDR1 SGHAT, CDR2 FQNNGV. Trimming removed 7 bases at V and 3 bases at J, with 15 bases between. The starting material was peripheral blood, obtained 28 days after the second AZD1222 dose. J is TRBJ1-1 and V is TRBV11-2; possibly TRBD1 for D (6 bases). The clonotype originates from an adult who received the AZD1222 COVID-19 vaccine. CDR3 sequence: CASTRGQMYTEAFF. The CDR3 DNA reads TGTGCCAGCACCCGGGGGCAAATGTACACTGAAGCTTTCTTT.